This T cell receptor (beta chain) is from a study of T cell changes during pregnancy in multiple sclerosis. TCRdb keeps only in-frame clones here, not all; method: immunoSEQ multiplex PCR. The data contain around 81,000 clones, roughly 92% of them singletons. Germline assignment: CDR1 MDHEN and CDR2 SYDVKM. This CDR3 contains 13 residues. Trimming stripped 6 bases from V and 0 bases from J, with 8 bases between. To note about this clone: The sample contains more than one DNA sequence encoding this CDR3.

The starting material was peripheral blood, obtained after pregnancy. The origin of this receptor is a female donor in good health, enrolled as a control in a pregnancy study. V and J are TRBV28 and TRBJ1-2; D is uncertain. CDR3 DNA: TGTGCCAGCAGCAGGCAGCCTAACTATGGCTACACCTTC. This translates into CASSRQPNYGYTF.